Here is one TCR beta chain with its context. No antigen is known for it. These data are taken from a study of T-cell reconstitution after alpha-beta-depleted transplantation in children. Library preparation (for TCRbeta) was performed with unique molecular identifiers. From the PCR reads, TCRdb called clonotypes with MiXCR, one entry per CDR3 protein. The sample has around 200,000 distinct CDR3 sequences; more than 15% are singletons. Study-level points and caveats: Day-60 TCRbeta diversity that was high in some patients was derived from surviving recipient T cells and thymic progenitors.

In germline, CDR1 is MNHEY, CDR2 SMNVEV (reference sequence). V shed 5 bases and J 4 bases; nucleotides not matched to a gene: 2. The CDR3 covers 14 residues. This sample comprised PBMCs, mostly from graft donor cells, obtained 360 days after TCRalphabeta/CD19-depleted stem cell transplant. The chain joins TRBV27 to TRBJ2-5, with 12 positions matching TRBD2. The TCR sequence derives from a male patient under 10 years old who had a stem cell transplant for acute lymphoblastic leukemia, so the T cells may come from the graft donor. CDR3 amino acids: CASSPGLAGETQYF. CDR3 coding DNA: TGTGCCAGCAGTCCGGGACTAGCGGGAGAGACCCAGTACTTC.